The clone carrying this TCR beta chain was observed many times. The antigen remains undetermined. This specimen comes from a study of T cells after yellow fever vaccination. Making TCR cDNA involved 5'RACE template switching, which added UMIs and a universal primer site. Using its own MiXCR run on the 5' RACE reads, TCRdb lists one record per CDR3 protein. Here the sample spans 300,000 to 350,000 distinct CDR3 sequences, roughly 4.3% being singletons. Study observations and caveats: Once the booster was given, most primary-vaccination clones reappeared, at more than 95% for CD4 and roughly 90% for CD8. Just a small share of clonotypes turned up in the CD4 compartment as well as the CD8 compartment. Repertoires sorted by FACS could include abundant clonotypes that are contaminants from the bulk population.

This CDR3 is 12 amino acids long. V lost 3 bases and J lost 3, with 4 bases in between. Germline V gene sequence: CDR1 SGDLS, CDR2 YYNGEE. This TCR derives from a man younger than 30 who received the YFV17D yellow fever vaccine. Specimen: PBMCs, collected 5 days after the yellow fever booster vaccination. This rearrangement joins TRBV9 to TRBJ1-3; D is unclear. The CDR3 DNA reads TGTGCCAGCAGCGGTAGTGGAAACACCATATATTTT. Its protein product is CASSGSGNTIYF.